This record covers a single TCR beta chain. Its matching antigen is unknown. Use of 60 Vbeta and 13 Jbeta primers characterized the PCR. As processed by the authors: Later, roughly 77 million unique TCR beta chains were counted in an analysis, and approximately 10 million of them were shared. TCRdb keeps only in-frame clones here, not all; method: immunoSEQ multiplex PCR. From that table come the V and J calls and clone size; the DNA was used to work out D and trimming. Of some 120,000 clones in the sample, 74% are singletons; the top ten hold 3% to 4.5%. The data stem from a study of cytomegalovirus exposure and HLA in healthy donors. Study results and limitations: A later analysis found TCR association rates differed by HLA locus, highest for DRB1 and lowest for HLA-C. Immune exposure was documented only through CMV serostatus. According to an earlier analysis, most TCR beta V segments yielded productive rearrangements about 90% or about 30% of the time.

Germline-derived CDR1 and CDR2 are SGHAT and FQNNGV. V shed 4 bases and J 1 base; nucleotides not matched to a gene: 6. This CDR3 comprises 15 residues. The rearrangement uses TRBV11-2 and TRBJ2-5; TRBD1 aligns across 7 bases. The sample consisted of PBMCs. The TCR sequence derives from a middle-aged man in good health and CMV-seropositive. The CDR3 bases are TGTGCCAGCAGCTCCTCCGGGACAGTCCAAGAGACCCAGTACTTC. This codes for CASSSSGTVQETQYF.